This T cell receptor (beta chain) comes out of a study of CD8+CD57+ T cells in acquired aplastic anemia. About the research overall: Mean DNA quantity obtained from sorted CD4+ and CD8+ cells was around 3.2 ug. Study observations and caveats: The number of CD8+ CDR3 sequences shared by patients and controls was roughly 30.

This CDR3 has 14 residues. The V end was cut by 4 bases, the J end by 2 bases, with 10 bases between. Germline-derived CDR1 and CDR2 are SGHAT and FQNNGV. This clonotype appeared many times. No antigen is known for it. According to the study, genomic DNA was the template for TCR beta VDJ and CDR3 profiling. TCRdb reprocessed the reads with MiXCR, giving one entry per CDR3 protein. The sample lists some 200,000 distinct CDR3 sequences, over 40% occurring once. Flow cytometry had shown expanded CD8+CD57+ cells in the patients chosen for sequencing. Every one of the patients had aplastic anemia (severe, acquired).

Sequencing was done on a sample of sorted CD4+, CD8+, or CD8+CD57+ T cells (not recorded which) from PBMCs. The J gene is TRBJ2-3, the V gene TRBV11-2, with D maybe TRBD1 (5 bases). The clonotype was recovered from a human donor with aplastic anemia. The CDR3 sequence is CASSSMTATDTQYF. The CDR3 coding sequence is TGTGCCAGCAGCTCCATGACAGCCACAGATACGCAGTATTTT.